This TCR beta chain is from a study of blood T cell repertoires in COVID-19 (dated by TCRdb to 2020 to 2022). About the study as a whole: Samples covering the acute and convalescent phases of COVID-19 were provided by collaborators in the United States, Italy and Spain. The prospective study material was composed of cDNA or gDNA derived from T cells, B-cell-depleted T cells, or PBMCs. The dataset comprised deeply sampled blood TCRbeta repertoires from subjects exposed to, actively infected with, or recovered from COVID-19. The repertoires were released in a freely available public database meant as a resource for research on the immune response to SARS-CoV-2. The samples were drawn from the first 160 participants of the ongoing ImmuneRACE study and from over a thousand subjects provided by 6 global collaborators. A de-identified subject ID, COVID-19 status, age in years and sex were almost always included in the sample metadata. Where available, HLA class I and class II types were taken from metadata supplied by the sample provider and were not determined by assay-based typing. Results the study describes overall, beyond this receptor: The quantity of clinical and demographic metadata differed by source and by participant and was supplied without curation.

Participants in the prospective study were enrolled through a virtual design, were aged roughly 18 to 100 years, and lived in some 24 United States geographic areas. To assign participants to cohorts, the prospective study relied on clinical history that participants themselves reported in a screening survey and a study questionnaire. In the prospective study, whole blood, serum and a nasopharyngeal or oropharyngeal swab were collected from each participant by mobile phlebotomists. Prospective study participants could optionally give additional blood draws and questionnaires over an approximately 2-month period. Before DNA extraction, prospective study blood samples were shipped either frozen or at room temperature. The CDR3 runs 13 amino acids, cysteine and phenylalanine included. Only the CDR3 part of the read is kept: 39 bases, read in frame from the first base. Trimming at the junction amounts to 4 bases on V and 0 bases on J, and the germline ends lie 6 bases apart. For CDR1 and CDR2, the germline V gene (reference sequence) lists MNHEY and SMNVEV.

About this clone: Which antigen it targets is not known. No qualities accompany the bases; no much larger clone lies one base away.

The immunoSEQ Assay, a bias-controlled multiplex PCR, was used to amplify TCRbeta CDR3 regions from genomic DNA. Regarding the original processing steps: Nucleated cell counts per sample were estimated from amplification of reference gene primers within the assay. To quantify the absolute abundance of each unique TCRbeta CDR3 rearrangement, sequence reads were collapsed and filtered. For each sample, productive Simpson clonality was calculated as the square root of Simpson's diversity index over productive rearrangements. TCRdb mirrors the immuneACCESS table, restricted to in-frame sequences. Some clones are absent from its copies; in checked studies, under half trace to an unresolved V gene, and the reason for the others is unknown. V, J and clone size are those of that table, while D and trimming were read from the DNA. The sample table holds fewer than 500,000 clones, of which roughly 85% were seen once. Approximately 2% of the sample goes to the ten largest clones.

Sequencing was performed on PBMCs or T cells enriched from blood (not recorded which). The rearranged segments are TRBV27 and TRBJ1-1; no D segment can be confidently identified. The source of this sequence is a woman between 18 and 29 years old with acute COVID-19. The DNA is TGTGCCAGCAGTTACAGTATGAACACTGAAGCTTTCTTT. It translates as CASSYSMNTEAFF.